One sample yielded the 11 T cell receptor beta chains listed below, sequenced in a study of T cell repertoires in cytomegalovirus infection. TCRdb re-derived calls from the reads in MiXCR, one entry per CDR3 protein. The table lists some 200,000 distinct CDR3 sequences, about 20% of them singletons. The sample taken for sequencing was PBMCs. These receptors came from a human donor in good health (CMV status not recorded). Some clones in this sample may be carry-over from other donors' samples.

In this sample, this clonotype turned up a few times. The chain joins TRBV28 to TRBJ2-7, with D perhaps matching TRBD2 (5 bases). From germline, CDR1 is MDHEN and CDR2 SYDVKM. V gave up 1 base and J gave up 6 bases, with 10 bases separating them. This CDR3 spans 13 amino acids. Written as DNA, the CDR3 is TGTGCCAGCAGTTTATCTAGCCCCGCCGAGCAGTACTTC. This codes for CASSLSSPAEQYF. Full variable domain (remainder filled in from reference TRBV28 and TRBJ2-7): DVKVTQSSRYLVKRTGEKVFLECVQDMDHENMFWYRQDPGLGLRLIYFSYDVKMKEKGDIPEGYSVSREKKERFSLILESASTNQTSMYLCASSLSSPAEQYFGPGTRLTVT.

This clonotype was seen only a few times. The rearrangement links TRBV5-1 to TRBJ1-5; TRBD1 matches 9 bases. The CDR3 has 14 amino acids. V shed 4 bases and J 6 bases; nucleotides not matched to a gene: 5. The germline CDR1 and CDR2 sequences are SGHRS and YFSETQ. The CDR3 sequence is CASSDGQGSQPQHF. The CDR3, as DNA: TGCGCCAGCAGCGATGGACAGGGGAGTCAGCCCCAGCATTTT.

Ten or more counts support this clonotype. The rearrangement uses TRBV7-8 and TRBJ2-6; D gene ambiguous. The CDR3 consists of 13 residues. The germline CDR1 and CDR2 sequences are SGHVS and FQNEAQ. V was cut by 3 bases and J by 4 bases, with 4 bases left in between. The CDR3 reads CASSFAGANVLTF. CDR3 bases: TGTGCCAGCAGCTTCGCGGGGGCCAACGTCCTGACTTTC. Variable domain in full (rest from reference TRBV7-8 and TRBJ2-6): GAGVSQSPRYKVAKRGQDVALRCDPISGHVSLFWYQQALGQGPEFLTYFQNEAQLDKSGLPSDRFFAERPEGSVSTLKIQRTQQEDSAVYLCASSFAGANVLTFGAGSRLTVL.

The V call is TRBV5-1, the J call TRBJ2-1; 8 bases agree with TRBD2. Germline CDR1 is SGHRS and CDR2 is YFSETQ. The CDR3 is made up of 16 amino acids. The V segment lost 0 bases and the J segment 4 bases; nucleotides outside the gene matches: 6. CDR3 coding DNA: TGCGCCAGCAGCTTGGGTTGGGCTAGCGGGTACAATGAGCAGTTCTTC. Its translation is CASSLGWASGYNEQFF.

This clonotype was seen at least ten times. The rearrangement joins TRBV6-1 to TRBJ2-1, with D possibly matching TRBD2 (6 bases). CDR3 length: 14 amino acids. In germline, CDR1 is MNHNS, CDR2 SASEGT. With 6 bases removed from V and 5 bases from J, the gap between germline ends came to 14 bases. Here the CDR3 DNA reads TGTGCCAGCAGGGCCCCCGGGGGTCACAATGAGCAGTTCTTC. Translated: CASRAPGGHNEQFF.

This clonotype came up a few times. The chain employs TRBV19 and TRBJ1-1; 8 nucleotides match TRBD1. This CDR3 has 15 amino acids. Per germline, CDR1 LNHDA and CDR2 SQIVND (reference sequence). J was trimmed by 1 base and V by 1 base; bases with no gene match: 2. The DNA for the CDR3 is TGTGCCAGTAGTATAGCTGACAGGGGGAACACTGAAGCTTTCTTT. Protein: CASSIADRGNTEAFF.

This clonotype was detected a few times. The chain combines TRBV6-5 with TRBJ2-7; the match to TRBD1 covers 10 bases. Germline lookup yields CDR1 MNHEY and CDR2 SVGAGI. V lost 4 bases, J lost 5 bases, and 8 bases stayed unmatched. The CDR3 runs to 15 residues. The CDR3 loop is CASSSPGTGVHEQYF. CDR3 DNA: TGTGCCAGCAGTTCGCCCGGGACAGGGGTCCACGAGCAGTACTTC.

This clonotype was recorded a few times. This may arise from a read error, as a much more abundant clone is one base away. The rearrangement links TRBV7-2 to TRBJ1-2, with TRBD1 matching 7 bases. The CDR3 is 16 residues long. Germline CDR1 and CDR2: SGHTA and FQGNSA. The CDR3 protein is CAGSPKNWTGRYGYTF. Here the CDR3 DNA reads TGTGCCGGCAGCCCGAAAAACTGGACAGGCCGATATGGCTACACCTTC.

A note on this clonotype: A single base separates this from a much larger clone, so it may be a read error. The V call is TRBV7-9, the J call TRBJ1-2; D gene uncertain. Germline CDR1 and CDR2: SEHNR and FQNEAQ (reference sequence). The V and J ends lost 0 bases and 6 bases respectively, with 8 bases between them. The CDR3 consists of 13 residues. The CDR3 region is CASSLAGRDGYTF. The CDR3 bases are TGTGCCAGCAGCTTAGCGGGTCGGGATGGCTACACCTTC.

This clonotype was recorded many times. The rearrangement joins TRBV7-2 to TRBJ1-2; TRBD1 matches 7 bases. The CDR3 runs 15 residues. The V segment lost 1 base and the J segment 8 bases; nucleotides outside the gene matches: 10. Germline-derived CDR1 and CDR2 are SGHTA and FQGNSA. The CDR3 loop reads CASSLGGGRGSGYTF. Here the CDR3 DNA reads TGTGCCAGCAGCTTAGGGGGCGGCAGGGGGAGCGGCTACACCTTC.

As for this clonotype: A clone one base away is much larger, so this may be a read error. The rearrangement uses TRBV28 and TRBJ2-2; no clear D gene. The CDR3 runs 14 residues. Germline V gene data show CDR1 as MDHEN and CDR2 as SYDVKM. CDR3 region: CASIKMRNAGELFF. Here the CDR3 DNA reads TGTGCCAGCATCAAAATGCGGAACGCCGGGGAGCTGTTTTTT.